This TCR beta chain derives from a study of T cell repertoires in cytomegalovirus infection. Study at large: Alongside well-studied HLA-B-restricted CMV epitopes, recently identified HLA-C-restricted CMV epitopes were also used. Indications came from public TCR beta signatures; they pointed to CMV infection and to a matching HLA type.

About this clonotype itself: Its antigen is undetermined.

Overall study findings and caveats: There were HLA-C-restricted CMV-specific TCR beta clonotypes dominating the ex vivo response.

V was cut by 3 bases and J by 2 bases, with 12 bases left in between. The germline V gene has CDR1 SGHTA and CDR2 FQGTGA. This CDR3 comprises 15 residues. Via MiXCR, TCRdb re-called the reads, giving one row per CDR3 protein. The data contain approximately 1,000,000 distinct CDR3 sequences, roughly 30% of them singletons. The sequence was obtained from a human donor in good health (CMV status not recorded). Some clones in this sample may be carry-over from other donors' samples. This rearrangement joins TRBV7-3 to TRBJ2-3; D uncertain. The sequencing used cultured CD8+ T cells from PBMCs, collected from culture after CMV antigen stimulation. The DNA of the CDR3 is TGTGCCAGCAGCTTTCGGCTAGTCCTCACAGATACGCAGTATTTT. Translated: CASSFRLVLTDTQYF.